These T cell receptor beta chains were read from a single sample in a study of response to subunit inactivated influenza vaccine. TCRdb fed the RT-PCR reads into MiXCR, producing one record per CDR3 protein. Of some 180,000 distinct CDR3 sequences in the sample, about 10% were seen once. This sample comprised non-naive T cells sorted from PBMCs, obtained on the day of vaccination. Receptors were obtained from a man aged 50 to 60 who received an inactivated influenza vaccine. Each CDR3 is given with its conserved first and last residue. D genes are given only for firm matches. Expanded clones get a size class; other rows say once, few or many, or leave the size out.

J gene	V gene	clone size	D gene	CDR3 protein	CDR3 DNA
TRBJ2-1	TRBV6-2/TRBV6-3	few	TRBD2	CASSLRTSGLYNEQFF	TGTGCCAGCAGCCTCCGGACTAGCGGGCTATACAATGAGCAGTTCTTC
TRBJ1-5	TRBV29-1	many	NA	CSVAGANQPQHF	TGCAGCGTTGCAGGGGCCAATCAGCCCCAGCATTTT
TRBJ1-1	TRBV6-5	NA	NA	CASSYPGRGTTEAFF	TGTGCCAGCAGTTACCCGGGCAGGGGTACTACTGAAGCTTTCTTT
TRBJ2-3	TRBV9	NA	NA	CASSVAGGRIYTDTQYF	TGTGCCAGCAGCGTAGCGGGCGGCCGGATTTACACAGATACGCAGTATTTT
TRBJ1-5	TRBV28	many	NA	CASRGGGNQPQHF	TGTGCCAGCAGAGGAGGAGGGAATCAGCCCCAGCATTTT
TRBJ2-3	TRBV18	NA	NA	CASSRVRDTQYF	TGTGCCAGCTCACGTGTGCGAGATACGCAGTATTTT
TRBJ2-1	TRBV19	few	TRBD1	CASSTRQGAPNEQFF	TGTGCCAGTAGTACCCGACAGGGGGCGCCCAATGAGCAGTTCTTC
TRBJ2-3	TRBV7-8	few	TRBD2	CASRQGGGSGSTDTQYF	TGTGCCAGCAGGCAAGGCGGGGGGAGCGGGAGCACAGATACGCAGTATTTT
TRBJ1-5	TRBV20-1	few	TRBD1	CSARDNIGGRINQPQHF	TGCAGTGCTAGAGATAACATAGGGGGCAGAATCAATCAGCCCCAGCATTTT
TRBJ2-4	TRBV28	NA	NA	CASSLGRAKNIQYF	TGTGCCAGCAGTTTAGGGCGAGCCAAAAACATTCAGTACTTC
TRBJ2-2	TRBV2	NA	NA	CASSIRGTYTGELFF	TGTGCCAGCAGTATAAGGGGGACGTACACCGGGGAGCTGTTTTTT
TRBJ2-1	TRBV7-6	NA	NA	CASSLDLFAGAPSDNNEQFF	TGTGCCAGCAGCTTAGATCTGTTTGCGGGGGCGCCCTCAGACAACAATGAGCAGTTCTTC
TRBJ2-2	TRBV27	NA	NA	CATKGMNTGELFF	TGTGCCACCAAGGGGATGAACACCGGGGAGCTGTTTTTT
TRBJ1-6	TRBV18	NA	NA	CASSPSKLGNSPLHF	TGTGCCAGCTCACCATCCAAACTTGGGAATTCACCCCTCCACTTT
TRBJ1-6	TRBV6-4	NA	NA	CASRKGVNSPLHF	TGTGCCAGCAGAAAAGGGGTTAATTCACCCCTCCACTTT
TRBJ2-1	TRBV2	NA	TRBD1	CASSDPGTGRSNEQFF	TGTGCCAGCAGTGATCCCGGGACAGGGAGGTCCAATGAGCAGTTCTTC
TRBJ1-1	TRBV5-1	many	TRBD1	CASSDQGGGTEAFF	TGCGCCAGCAGCGATCAGGGGGGAGGCACTGAAGCTTTCTTT
TRBJ2-7	TRBV6-5	many	NA	CASSYSSRVNEQYF	TGTGCCAGCAGTTACTCGAGCAGGGTAAACGAGCAGTACTTC
TRBJ2-1	TRBV20-1	NA	TRBD1	CSARWTGNYNEQFF	TGCAGTGCTAGATGGACAGGGAACTACAATGAGCAGTTCTTC
TRBJ2-7	TRBV2	NA	TRBD1	CASSEGGQGANEQYF	TGTGCCAGCAGTGAGGGGGGACAGGGGGCGAACGAGCAGTACTTC
TRBJ1-4	TRBV2	few	NA	CASGGQEKLFF	TGTGCCAGCGGAGGACAGGAAAAACTGTTTTTT
TRBJ2-1	TRBV7-6	few	NA	CASSNRARTTSYNEQFF	TGTGCCAGCAGCAACAGGGCCCGAACGACTTCCTACAATGAGCAGTTCTTC
TRBJ1-5	TRBV5-1	few	NA	CASSLDPGVDQPQHF	TGCGCCAGCAGCTTGGATCCGGGGGTGGATCAGCCCCAGCATTTT
TRBJ1-1	TRBV7-2	NA	TRBD1	CASSLGRRQGGAFF	TGTGCCAGCAGCCTCGGAAGACGACAGGGTGGAGCTTTCTTT
TRBJ2-1	TRBV5-1	NA	TRBD2	CASSLVAGGTYEQFF	TGCGCCAGCAGCTTGGTGGCGGGAGGGACATATGAGCAGTTCTTC
TRBJ2-5	TRBV7-3	few	NA	CASSVYQGSGTQYF	TGTGCCAGCAGCGTTTATCAGGGTTCTGGGACCCAGTACTTC
TRBJ2-1	TRBV11-3	NA	TRBD2	CASSLVTGGGNNEQFF	TGTGCCAGCAGCTTAGTTACGGGAGGGGGAAATAATGAGCAGTTCTTC
TRBJ1-4	TRBV20-1	many	TRBD1	CSAFGGQGYEKLFF	TGCAGTGCTTTTGGGGGACAGGGTTACGAAAAACTGTTTTTT
TRBJ1-6	TRBV3-1	few	NA	CASSQDLQFNYNSPLHF	TGTGCCAGCAGCCAAGATTTACAATTTAATTATAATTCACCCCTCCACTTT
TRBJ2-2	TRBV6-5	NA	NA	CASSWKNANTGELFF	TGTGCCAGCAGTTGGAAGAACGCGAACACCGGGGAGCTGTTTTTT
TRBJ2-7	TRBV2	many	NA	CASSSRLEKRYF	TGTGCCAGCAGTTCAAGACTTGAAAAGCGGTACTTC
TRBJ1-2	TRBV24-1	NA	NA	CATSDEGLPQGGYTF	TGTGCCACCAGTGATGAGGGACTGCCGCAGGGAGGCTACACCTTC
TRBJ2-1	TRBV29-1	many	TRBD1	CSVEPRGLPNEQFF	TGCAGCGTTGAACCCAGGGGGCTACCCAATGAGCAGTTCTTC
TRBJ1-6	TRBV3-1	NA	NA	CASSQKGYNSPLHF	TGTGCCAGCAGCCAAAAGGGCTATAATTCACCCCTCCACTTT
TRBJ2-7	TRBV7-9	few	NA	CASRQGQTYEQYF	TGTGCCAGCCGACAAGGACAAACCTACGAGCAGTACTTC
TRBJ2-1	TRBV28	NA	NA	CASSLQTRAYNEQFF	TGTGCCAGCAGTCTCCAGACTAGGGCCTACAATGAGCAGTTCTTC
TRBJ2-2	TRBV5-1	many	TRBD1	CASSTQGLTAGELFF	TGCGCCAGCAGCACACAGGGGCTCACGGCCGGGGAGCTGTTTTTT
TRBJ2-1	TRBV18	few	NA	CASSPGGQGSYNEQFF	TGTGCCAGCTCACCAGGAGGCCAGGGCTCCTACAATGAGCAGTTCTTC
TRBJ1-2	TRBV4-3	NA	NA	CASSQTTGQGGGYTF	TGCGCCAGCAGCCAGACGACGGGTCAGGGTGGTGGCTACACCTTC
TRBJ1-1	TRBV4-2	NA	NA	CASSPRRRGYTEAFF	TGTGCCAGCAGCCCCAGACGACGGGGTTACACTGAAGCTTTCTTT
TRBJ2-7	TRBV29-1	many	NA	CSVVGQTLGYEQYF	TGCAGCGTTGTTGGTCAGACCCTCGGCTACGAGCAGTACTTC
TRBJ2-2	TRBV6-2/TRBV6-3	few	NA	CASNPPNTGELFF	TGTGCCAGCAACCCCCCTAACACCGGGGAGCTGTTTTTT
TRBJ2-3	TRBV7-8	NA	TRBD2	CASSLAVAGDTDTQYF	TGTGCCAGCAGCTTAGCGGTAGCGGGAGACACAGATACGCAGTATTTT
TRBJ2-7	TRBV27	many	TRBD1	CASSLGGQGSYEQYF	TGTGCCAGCAGTTTAGGTGGACAGGGGTCCTACGAGCAGTACTTC
TRBJ2-2	TRBV11-2	few	NA	CASSLGRGELFF	TGTGCCAGCAGCTTAGGGCGCGGGGAGCTGTTTTTT
TRBJ2-7	TRBV29-1	many	TRBD1	CSVRVRTGETYEQYF	TGCAGCGTTCGTGTGCGCACAGGGGAGACCTACGAGCAGTACTTC
TRBJ1-6	TRBV28	NA	TRBD1	CASTHGTGLFNSPLHF	TGTGCCAGCACTCATGGGACAGGGCTTTTTAATTCACCCCTCCACTTT
TRBJ2-7	TRBV20-1	once	NA	CSANQGLAYEQYF	TGCAGTGCTAATCAGGGGCTGGCCTACGAGCAGTACTTC
TRBJ2-5	TRBV20-1	many	NA	CSARGRTAQETQYF	TGCAGTGCTAGAGGGAGGACAGCCCAAGAGACCCAGTACTTC
TRBJ2-1	TRBV3-1	NA	NA	CASSQARVSSYNEQFF	TGTGCCAGCAGCCAAGCAAGGGTGAGCTCCTACAATGAGCAGTTCTTC